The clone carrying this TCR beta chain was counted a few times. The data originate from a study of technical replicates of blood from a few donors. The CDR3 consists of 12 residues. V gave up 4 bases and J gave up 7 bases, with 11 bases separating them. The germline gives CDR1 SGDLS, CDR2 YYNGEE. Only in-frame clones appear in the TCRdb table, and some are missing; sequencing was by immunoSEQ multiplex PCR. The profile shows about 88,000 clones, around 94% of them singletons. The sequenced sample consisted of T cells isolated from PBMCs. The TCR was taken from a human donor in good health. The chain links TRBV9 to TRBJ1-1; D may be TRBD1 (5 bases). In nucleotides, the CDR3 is TGTGCCAGCAGCCCAGGGCCCCATGAAGCTTTCTTT. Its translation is CASSPGPHEAFF.